Listed here are 21 T cell receptor beta chains from one sample, sequenced in a study of blood T cell repertoires in COVID-19. The data were produced by immunoSEQ multiplex PCR, yet TCRdb's version contains in-frame clones alone and is incomplete. Among 250,000 to 300,000 clones listed, roughly 86% were seen once. The sample comprised peripheral blood. These receptor sequences come from a woman aged 25 to 39 with acute or convalescent COVID-19.

The V call is TRBV5-8, the J call TRBJ2-3; 9 bases are a match to TRBD1. CDR1 is SGHTS, CDR2 YDEGEE, per germline. The CDR3 runs 17 residues. V gave up 1 base and J gave up 2 bases; unmatched junction bases: 8. The CDR3 region is CASSLLIGTGYTDTQYF. CDR3 coding DNA: TGTGCCAGCAGCTTGTTAATTGGGACAGGGTACACAGATACGCAGTATTTT.

This clone came up once. The chain joins TRBV7-9 to TRBJ2-1, with TRBD2 identical over 13 bases. CDR1 and CDR2 from the germline V gene are SEHNR and FQNEAQ (reference sequence). J was trimmed by 4 bases and V by 1 base; bases with no gene match: 4. The CDR3 consists of 17 residues. The CDR3 here is CASSLGGLAGMYNEQFF. CDR3 sequence (DNA): TGTGCCAGCAGCTTAGGGGGACTAGCGGGAATGTACAATGAGCAGTTCTTC.

The chain employs TRBV3-1 (or the pseudogene TRBV3-2) and TRBJ2-5, with D unclear. V dropped 1 base and J dropped 3 bases, with 9 bases sitting between them. CDR1 is LGHDT, CDR2 YNNKEL, per germline (reference sequence). This CDR3 has 14 residues. This CDR3 reads CASSQGLGEETQYF. The DNA for the CDR3 is TGTGCCAGCAGCCAAGGTCTGGGCGAAGAGACCCAGTACTTC.

The J gene is TRBJ2-7, the V gene TRBV19; 11 bases agree with TRBD1. This CDR3 region has 16 residues. Germline CDR1 and CDR2: LNHDA and SQIVND (reference sequence). V lost 2 bases, J lost 3 bases, and 6 bases stayed unmatched. The CDR3 here is CASSILPGQGGYEQYF. The CDR3 coding sequence is TGTGCCAGTAGTATACTCCCGGGACAGGGGGGCTACGAGCAGTACTTC.

This clone was counted a few times. V and J are TRBV7-9 and TRBJ1-2; 12 positions agree with TRBD1. The CDR3 is made up of 18 amino acids. Germline lookup yields CDR1 SEHNR and CDR2 FQNEAQ (reference sequence). The J segment lost 4 bases and the V segment lost 4 bases, leaving 13 bases of the junction unmatched. The DNA for the CDR3 is TGTGCCAGCAGCTCGAAGAAAACAGGGACAGGGGGCAGCTATGGCTACACCTTC. This encodes CASSSKKTGTGGSYGYTF.

The chain carries TRBV7-3 and TRBJ2-1; 8 positions agree with TRBD2. CDR1 is SGHTA, CDR2 FQGTGA, per germline. J gave up 0 bases and V 5 bases, and 3 bases lay outside the gene matches. The length of the CDR3 is 15 residues. The CDR3: CASSPSGGSYNEQFF. Written as DNA, the CDR3 is TGTGCCAGCAGCCCGAGCGGGGGCTCCTACAATGAGCAGTTCTTC. Looking up the rest from reference TRBV7-3 and TRBJ2-1 gives the full variable domain: GAGVSQTPSNKVTEKGKYVELRCDPISGHTALYWYRQSLGQGPEFLIYFQGTGAADDSGLPNDRFFAVRPEGSVSTLKIQRTERGDSAVYLCASSPSGGSYNEQFFGPGTRLTVL.

The V call is TRBV19, the J call TRBJ1-1, with D perhaps TRBD1 (5 bases). Germline assignment: CDR1 LNHDA and CDR2 SQIVND (reference sequence). The CDR3 sequence is 16 residues long. V lost 2 bases and J lost 3, with 16 bases in between. CDR3 sequence (DNA): TGTGCCAGTAGTATACGGGGGAAAGGGTTGCACACTGAAGCTTTCTTT. Translating it yields CASSIRGKGLHTEAFF.

This clone was seen a single time. This sequence joins TRBV24-1 and TRBJ2-2; 8 positions agree with TRBD2. The V and J ends lost 4 bases and 7 bases, in that order; junction bases with no gene match: 10. Germline V gene sequence: CDR1 KGHDR, CDR2 SFDVKD. The CDR3 runs 16 residues. CDR3 DNA: TGTGCCACCAGTGACTCCGGGACTAGATTTGGCGGGGAGCTGTTTTTT. Translation gives CATSDSGTRFGGELFF.

V is TRBV27 and J is TRBJ2-5, with 11 nucleotides matching TRBD1. The germline gives CDR1 MNHEY, CDR2 SMNVEV (reference sequence). The CDR3 spans 17 residues. After removal of 5 bases from V and 5 bases from J, the junction contained 13 bases not matched to a gene. As DNA, the CDR3 is TGTGCCAGCAGTCCTCACCCTAGGACAGGGGGCTTCGAGACCCAGTACTTC. It translates to CASSPHPRTGGFETQYF.

The chain combines TRBV27 with TRBJ2-3; 10 bases match TRBD2. J gave up 7 bases and V 0 bases, and 10 bases lay outside the gene matches. Germline V gene data show CDR1 as MNHEY and CDR2 as SMNVEV (reference sequence). The CDR3 consists of 17 residues. The CDR3 reads CASSLSILAGDRNTQYF. CDR3 DNA sequence: TGTGCCAGCAGTTTATCTATCCTAGCGGGAGATCGAAATACGCAGTATTTT.

This chain connects TRBV6-5 to TRBJ2-5; D perhaps matches TRBD1 (8 bases). CDR1 and CDR2 (germline): MNHEY, SVGAGI. The CDR3 is 15 residues long. Trimming shortened V by 7 bases and J by 5 bases, and 20 bases separated the two germline ends. The CDR3 DNA follows: TGTGCCAGCAAGGACAGGGAGGGGCCCTGGGAGACCCAGTACTTC. Residues: CASKDREGPWETQYF.

On this clone: The same CDR3 also results from other DNA sequences found in this sample. V gene TRBV9 combines with J gene TRBJ1-4, with D possibly being TRBD1 (5 bases). The germline V gene has CDR1 SGDLS and CDR2 YYNGEE. Trimming left V 0 bases short and J 4 bases short, with 7 bases between. This CDR3 comprises 14 residues. The CDR3 sequence: CASSVAQGNEKLFF. CDR3 nucleotide sequence: TGTGCCAGCAGCGTAGCCCAGGGTAATGAAAAACTGTTTTTT.

The V call is TRBV7-9, the J call TRBJ1-6; possible D gene TRBD1, 6 bases. CDR3 length: 13 amino acids. Germline V gene lookup returns CDR1 SEHNR and CDR2 FQNEAQ (reference sequence). Trimming took off 5 bases at V and 9 bases at J, with 11 bases between the two ends. CDR3 loop: CASSNTQGSPLHF. DNA of the CDR3: TGTGCCAGCAGCAACACACAGGGTTCACCCCTCCACTTT.

This chain uses TRBV19 with TRBJ1-2, with a possible D match to TRBD1 (6 bases). This CDR3 has 14 amino acids. Germline V gene lookup returns CDR1 LNHDA and CDR2 SQIVND (reference sequence). Trimming left V 6 bases short and J 2 bases short, with 13 bases between. CDR3 sequence: CASSIQGRNYGYTF. Here the CDR3 DNA reads TGTGCCAGTAGCATACAGGGAAGAAACTATGGCTACACCTTC.

Notes on this clone: The sample contains more than one DNA sequence encoding this CDR3. The V call is TRBV7-9, the J call TRBJ1-1, with 7 positions matching TRBD1. Germline CDR1 reads SEHNR; CDR2 reads FQNEAQ (reference sequence). The CDR3 is made up of 14 amino acids. J gave up 1 base and V 5 bases, and 4 bases lay outside the gene matches. CDR3 DNA: TGTGCCAGCAGCCCCCGGACAGGGAACACTGAAGCTTTCTTT. The encoded protein is CASSPRTGNTEAFF.

The chain links TRBV5-4 to TRBJ2-7; TRBD2 aligns across 11 bases. From germline, CDR1 is SGHNT and CDR2 YYREEE (reference sequence). V was clipped by 5 bases and J by 3 bases; unmatched bases: 7. The CDR3 extends over 15 amino acids. CDR3 protein: CASSLSSGRFYEQYF. CDR3 coding DNA: TGTGCCAGCAGTCTATCTAGCGGGAGGTTCTACGAGCAGTACTTC.

The rearrangement uses TRBV6-1 and TRBJ2-3, with D possibly matching TRBD1 (5 bases). The CDR3 sequence is 16 residues long. Germline V gives CDR1 MNHNS, CDR2 SASEGT. Between the trimmed V and J ends, which lost 3 bases and 4 bases, there was a span of 17 bases. CDR3 DNA sequence: TGTGCCAGCAGTGATAAGTGGGGCGTCTATTCAGATACGCAGTATTTT. Its translation is CASSDKWGVYSDTQYF.

The genes are TRBV30 and TRBJ2-7; D uncertain. Germline values: CDR1 GTSNPN, CDR2 SVGIG (reference sequence). The CDR3 loop spans 12 amino acids. The V gene lost 2 bases and the J gene lost 3 bases, with 8 bases spanning the gap. The CDR3 spells CAWSPQLYEQYF. The CDR3 coding sequence is TGTGCCTGGAGTCCCCAACTCTACGAGCAGTACTTC.

The chain couples TRBV21-1 to TRBJ2-7; the table gives TRBD1 as D, unverified against the DNA. TRBV21-1 is recorded as a pseudogene. CDR3 length equals 16 residues. CDR3 loop: CASSKGGTEPSHEQYF. CDR3 in DNA: TGTGCCAGCAGCAAAGGGGGGACAGAACCCTCCCACGAGCAGTACTTC.

This chain connects TRBV9 to TRBJ1-1; D not resolved. This CDR3 has 13 residues. V was shortened by 0 bases and J by 4 bases, with 7 bases between the two germline ends. CDR1 and CDR2 from the germline V gene are SGDLS and YYNGEE. CDR3: CASSVDVRTEAFF. CDR3 nucleotides: TGTGCCAGCAGCGTAGATGTCCGCACTGAAGCTTTCTTT.

The gene calls are TRBV6-5 and TRBJ2-1, with TRBD2 matching 7 bases. Per the germline V gene, CDR1 is MNHEY and CDR2 is SVGAGI. CDR3 length: 15 residues. The J segment lost 6 bases and the V segment lost 1 base, leaving 6 bases of the junction unmatched. This CDR3 is CASSYFPSGPNEQFF. CDR3 sequence (DNA): TGTGCCAGCAGTTACTTCCCTAGCGGCCCCAATGAGCAGTTCTTC.